This T cell receptor beta chain is from a study of blood T cells in healthy people across ages. Primers used in a second PCR of roughly 7 to 12 cycles were a sample-barcoded 5' primer and a J-beta primer mix. TCRdb re-called the 5' RACE reads through MiXCR, storing one row per CDR3 protein. The repertoire holds about 1.6 million distinct CDR3 sequences, with about 35% as singletons. Germline V lookup: CDR1 SQVTM, CDR2 ANQGSEA. Trimming removed 4 bases from V and 5 bases from J; junction bases left unmatched: 13. This CDR3 comprises 15 residues. This clonotype was sampled from a woman in her 30s in good health. The genes are TRBV29-1 and TRBJ1-1, with TRBD1 identical over 7 bases. The material sequenced was blood. CDR3 in amino acids: CSVGGDSKVGTEAFF. The CDR3 DNA follows: TGCAGCGTTGGGGGGGACAGCAAGGTGGGAACTGAAGCTTTCTTT. Looking up the rest from reference TRBV29-1 and TRBJ1-1 gives the full variable domain: SAVISQKPSRDICQRGTSLTIQCQVDSQVTMMFWYRQQPGQSLTLIATANQGSEATYESGFVIDKFPISRPNLTFSTLTVSNMSPEDSSIYLCSVGGDSKVGTEAFFGQGTRLTVV.